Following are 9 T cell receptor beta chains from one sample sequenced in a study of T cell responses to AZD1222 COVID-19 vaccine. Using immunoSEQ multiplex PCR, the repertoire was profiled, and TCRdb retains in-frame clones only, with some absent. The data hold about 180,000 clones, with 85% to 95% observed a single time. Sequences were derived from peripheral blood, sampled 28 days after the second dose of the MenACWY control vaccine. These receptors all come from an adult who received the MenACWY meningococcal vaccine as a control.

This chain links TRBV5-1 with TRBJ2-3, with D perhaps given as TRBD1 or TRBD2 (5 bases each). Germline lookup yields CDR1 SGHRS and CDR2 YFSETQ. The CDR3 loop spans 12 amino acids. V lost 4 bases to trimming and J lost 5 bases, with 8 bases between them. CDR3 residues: CASSGDLDTQYF. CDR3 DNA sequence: TGCGCCAGCAGCGGGGACCTAGATACGCAGTATTTT. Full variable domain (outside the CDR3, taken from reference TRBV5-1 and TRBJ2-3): KAGVTQTPRYLIKTRGQQVTLSCSPISGHRSVSWYQQTPGQGLQFLFEYFSETQRNKGNFPGRFSGRQFSNSRSEMNVSTLELGDSALYLCASSGDLDTQYFGPGTRLTVL.

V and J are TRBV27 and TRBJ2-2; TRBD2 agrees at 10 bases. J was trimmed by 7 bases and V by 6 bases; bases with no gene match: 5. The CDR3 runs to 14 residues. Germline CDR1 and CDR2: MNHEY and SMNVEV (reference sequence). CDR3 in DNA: TGTGCCAGCAGACTAGCGGGGAATGGCGGGGAGCTGTTTTTT. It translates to CASRLAGNGGELFF.

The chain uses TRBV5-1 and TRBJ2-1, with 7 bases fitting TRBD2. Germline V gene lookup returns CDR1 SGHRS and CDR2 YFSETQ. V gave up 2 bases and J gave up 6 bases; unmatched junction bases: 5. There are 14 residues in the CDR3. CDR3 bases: TGCGCCAGCAGCTTTGCGGGAGAGAGCAATGAGCAGTTCTTC. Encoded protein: CASSFAGESNEQFF.

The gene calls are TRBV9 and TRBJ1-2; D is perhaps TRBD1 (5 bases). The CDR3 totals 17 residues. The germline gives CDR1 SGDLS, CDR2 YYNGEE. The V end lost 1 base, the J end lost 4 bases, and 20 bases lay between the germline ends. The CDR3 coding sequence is TGTGCCAGCAGCGTATCGTCAGGGATCTCCCTTCGCTATGGCTACACCTTC. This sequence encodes CASSVSSGISLRYGYTF.

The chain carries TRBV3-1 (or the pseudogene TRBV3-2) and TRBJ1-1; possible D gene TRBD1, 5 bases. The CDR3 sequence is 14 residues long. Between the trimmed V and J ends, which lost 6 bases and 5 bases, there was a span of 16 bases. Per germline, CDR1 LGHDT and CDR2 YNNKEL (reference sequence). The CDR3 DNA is TGTGCCAGCAGTCTCCAGGGTAGGGGAACTGAAGCTTTCTTT. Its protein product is CASSLQGRGTEAFF.

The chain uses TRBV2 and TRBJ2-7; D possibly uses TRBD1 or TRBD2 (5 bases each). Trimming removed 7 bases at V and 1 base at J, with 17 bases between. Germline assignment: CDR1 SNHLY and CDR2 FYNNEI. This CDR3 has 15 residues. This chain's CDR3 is CASTENGAHSYEQYF. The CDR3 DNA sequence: TGTGCCAGCACTGAGAACGGGGCCCATTCCTACGAGCAGTACTTC.

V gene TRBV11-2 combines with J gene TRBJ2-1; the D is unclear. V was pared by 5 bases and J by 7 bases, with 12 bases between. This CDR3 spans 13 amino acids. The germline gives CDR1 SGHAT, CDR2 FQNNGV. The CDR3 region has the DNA TGTGCCAGCAGCCCCTCTGTTTTGAATGAGCAGTTCTTC. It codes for CASSPSVLNEQFF.

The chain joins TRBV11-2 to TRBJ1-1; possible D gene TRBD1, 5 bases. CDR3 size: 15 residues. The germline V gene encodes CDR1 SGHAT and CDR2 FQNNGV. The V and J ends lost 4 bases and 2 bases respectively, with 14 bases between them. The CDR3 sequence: CASSSGPGKNTEAFF. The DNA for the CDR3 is TGTGCCAGCAGCTCAGGGCCAGGAAAAAACACTGAAGCTTTCTTT.

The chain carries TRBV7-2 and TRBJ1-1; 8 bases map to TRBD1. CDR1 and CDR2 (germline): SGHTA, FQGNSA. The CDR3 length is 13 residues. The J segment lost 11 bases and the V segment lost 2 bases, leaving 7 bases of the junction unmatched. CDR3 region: CASSLWGQVGAFF. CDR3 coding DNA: TGTGCCAGCAGCTTATGGGGACAGGTTGGGGCTTTCTTT.